The T cell receptor (beta chain) described here comes from a study of blood T cell repertoires in COVID-19. Study context: Sites in the United States, Italy and Spain provided acute and convalescent COVID-19 samples. The analysed material was cDNA or gDNA that came from T cells, B-cell-depleted T cells, or PBMCs.

Trimming removed 7 bases at V and 1 base at J, with 12 bases between. CDR1 and CDR2 (germline): MNHEY, SVGAGI. The CDR3 consists of 14 residues. Sequencing used immunoSEQ multiplex PCR; TCRdb keeps in-frame clones, though not all of them. The table includes approximately 96,000 clones, around 96% detected once. The sequenced sample consisted of peripheral blood. This clonotype was sampled from a human donor with active COVID-19. The donor label of this sample is uncertain. This sequence joins TRBV6-5 and TRBJ2-3, with a possible D match to TRBD2 (5 bases). CDR3 protein: CASTRDGGTDTQYF. In nucleotides, the CDR3 is TGTGCCAGCACCCGAGACGGGGGCACAGATACGCAGTATTTT.